The 30 T cell receptor beta chains presented below share a single source sample, sequenced in a study of control samples from healthy donors and cancer patients. Profiling relied on immunoSEQ multiplex PCR, and the TCRdb table lists in-frame clones only, not all of them. The sample shows 170,000 or so clones, more than 90% of them seen only once. The sample consisted of blood. The receptor set was obtained from a man aged 25 to 40 in good health.

The chain has TRBV11-2 and TRBJ2-7; D is possibly TRBD1 (6 bases). Deletions cut 5 bases from V and 4 bases from J, with 9 bases between. This CDR3 region has 12 residues. CDR1 SGHAT and CDR2 FQNNGV come from the germline V gene. CDR3 in amino acids: CASSVQGYEQYF. The CDR3, as DNA: TGTGCCAGCAGCGTCCAGGGGTACGAGCAGTACTTC.

The rearrangement links TRBV3-1 (or the pseudogene TRBV3-2) to TRBJ1-4, with D possibly matching TRBD1 (5 bases). V lost 5 bases and J 5 bases, leaving 12 bases between the germline ends. The CDR3 loop spans 14 amino acids. Germline CDR1 and CDR2: LGHDT and YNNKEL (reference sequence). The CDR3 here is CASSAGTGNEKLFF. CDR3 coding DNA: TGTGCCAGCAGCGCCGGGACGGGAAATGAAAAACTGTTTTTT.

The chain joins TRBV5-1 to TRBJ2-1; D could derive from TRBD1 or TRBD2 (5 bases each). CDR1 SGHRS and CDR2 YFSETQ come from the germline V gene. The CDR3 has 13 residues. The germline V and J ends were trimmed by 8 bases and 7 bases, with 16 bases remaining between them. CDR3 sequence reads: CASRRWGGNEQFF. The CDR3 DNA reads TGCGCCAGTCGTCGATGGGGCGGGAATGAGCAGTTCTTC.

This sequence joins TRBV6-5 and TRBJ2-7, with D perhaps TRBD2 (6 bases). Per germline, CDR1 MNHEY and CDR2 SVGAGI. The CDR3 extends over 16 amino acids. V lost 10 bases and J 0 bases, leaving 22 bases between the germline ends. The CDR3 DNA reads TGTGCCACCCGTTTCTCTGGGGGGACGCGCTCCTACGAGCAGTACTTC. Its protein is CATRFSGGTRSYEQYF.

This chain uses TRBV28 with TRBJ2-7; 7 positions match TRBD1. CDR1 MDHEN and CDR2 SYDVKM come from the germline V gene. The CDR3 length is 13 residues. The ends lost 5 bases at V and 3 bases at J; junction bases unmatched: 4. The CDR3 sequence is CASSGQDLYEQYF. The DNA of the CDR3 is TGTGCCAGCAGTGGACAGGATCTCTACGAGCAGTACTTC.

This chain links TRBV28 with TRBJ1-2; D is undetermined. Germline-derived CDR1 and CDR2 are MDHEN and SYDVKM. The V end lost 6 bases, the J end lost 0 bases, and 5 bases lay between the germline ends. The CDR3 contains 12 residues. The CDR3 loop reads CASRSPNYGYTF. The CDR3 DNA sequence: TGTGCCAGCAGGTCCCCTAACTATGGCTACACCTTC.

The rearrangement links TRBV30 to TRBJ2-1; the match to TRBD2 covers 10 bases. The CDR3 contains 14 residues. The V and J ends lost 0 bases and 10 bases, in that order; junction bases with no gene match: 6. CDR1 is GTSNPN, CDR2 SVGIG, per germline (reference sequence). CDR3 sequence: CAWSVLAGSFEQFF. The CDR3 DNA follows: TGTGCCTGGAGTGTACTAGCGGGATCTTTCGAGCAGTTCTTC.

The gene calls are TRBV4-3 and TRBJ2-2, with 10 bases fitting TRBD2. V was clipped by 2 bases and J by 4 bases; unmatched bases: 10. The CDR3 covers 18 residues. CDR1 is LGHNA, CDR2 YSLEER, per germline. The CDR3 region is CASSQRANSGGLTGELFF. The CDR3 DNA is TGCGCCAGCAGCCAACGTGCTAATAGCGGGGGGCTCACCGGGGAGCTGTTTTTT.

This clone was recorded only once. The genes are TRBV30 and TRBJ1-2, with D unresolved. CDR1 and CDR2 (germline): GTSNPN, SVGIG (reference sequence). CDR3 length: 12 amino acids. The ends were cut back, 4 bases at V and 8 bases at J, with 14 bases in the middle. CDR3 sequence reads: CAWNPGLGGYTF. Here the CDR3 DNA reads TGTGCCTGGAATCCGGGCCTGGGAGGCTACACCTTC.

The chain has TRBV19 and TRBJ1-1, with D possibly being TRBD1 (6 bases). The length of the CDR3 is 13 residues. Germline CDR1 and CDR2: LNHDA and SQIVND (reference sequence). Trimming removed 10 bases at V and 4 bases at J, with 16 bases between. The CDR3 DNA reads as TGTGCCACCGATCCGGGGGCTGGCACTGAAGCTTTCTTT. Its protein product is CATDPGAGTEAFF.

This clone has only one observation. V usage is TRBV28 and J usage is TRBJ2-7; D might be TRBD1 (6 bases). Germline CDR1 reads MDHEN; CDR2 reads SYDVKM. Trimming cost V 7 bases and J 1 base, with 8 bases left between them. CDR3 length: 12 amino acids. The CDR3 here is CASIDRSYEQYF. As DNA, the CDR3 is TGTGCCAGCATAGACAGGTCCTACGAGCAGTACTTC.

As concerns this clone: An end of the junction differs from the germline gene, which may be a read error. The chain is built from TRBV6-5 and TRBJ1-6; D is uncertain. CDR1 and CDR2 from the germline V gene are MNHEY and SVGAGI. The CDR3 consists of 12 residues. CDR3 sequence (DNA): TGTGCCAGCAGTTACTCGGGAAACGGGGTAGGCTTT. As protein: CASSYSGNGVGF.

This clone came up once. This chain uses TRBV9 with TRBJ2-3; D may correspond to TRBD1 or TRBD2 (6 bases each). The germline V gene has CDR1 SGDLS and CDR2 YYNGEE. V gave up 0 bases and J gave up 8 bases, with 25 bases separating them. The CDR3 extends over 18 amino acids. The CDR3 DNA sequence: TGTGCCAGCAGCGTAGGGGTGGGGGCGCGACCGGGGGCAAGTACGCAGTATTTT. Its translation is CASSVGVGARPGASTQYF.

This chain links TRBV12-5 with TRBJ2-3; 12 positions agree with TRBD1. CDR1 and CDR2 (germline): LGHNT, FRNRAP. The length of the CDR3 is 15 residues. Trimming cost V 4 bases and J 6 bases; bases outside gene matches: 5. CDR3 coding DNA: TGTGCTAGTGGTTCCCCCGGGACAGGGGGCGATACGCAGTATTTT. Translation: CASGSPGTGGDTQYF.

The chain links TRBV6-5 to TRBJ2-5; TRBD2 matches at 8 bases. The CDR3 length is 15 residues. V shed 2 bases and J 5 bases; nucleotides not matched to a gene: 7. The germline V gene has CDR1 MNHEY and CDR2 SVGAGI. CDR3 amino acids: CASSYTSGGVETQYF. The CDR3 region has the DNA TGTGCCAGCAGTTACACTAGCGGCGGTGTTGAGACCCAGTACTTC.

The V call is TRBV6-1, the J call TRBJ2-1; D may be TRBD2 (5 bases). CDR3 length equals 13 residues. CDR1 is MNHNS and CDR2 is SASEGT in the germline V gene. The V gene lost 1 base and the J gene lost 9 bases, with 10 bases spanning the gap. The CDR3 is CASSEGGSGEQFF. In DNA form, the CDR3 reads TGTGCCAGCAGTGAAGGAGGGTCGGGTGAGCAGTTCTTC.

The rearrangement joins TRBV6-1 to TRBJ1-5, with D possibly being TRBD1 (5 bases). Per germline, CDR1 MNHNS and CDR2 SASEGT. Trimming left V 4 bases short and J 5 bases short, with 21 bases between. The CDR3 covers 17 residues. The chain's CDR3 is CASSGPLGVTWDQPQHF. CDR3 in DNA: TGTGCCAGCAGTGGACCGTTGGGGGTGACGTGGGATCAGCCCCAGCATTTT.

This chain links TRBV5-1 with TRBJ2-1; D is undetermined. CDR1 is SGHRS and CDR2 is YFSETQ in the germline V gene. Trimming removed 4 bases from V and 4 bases from J, with 6 bases in between. The CDR3 contains 12 residues. CDR3 nucleotides: TGCGCCAGCAGCACCAAGTACAATGAGCAGTTCTTC. Translation: CASSTKYNEQFF.

The chain recombines TRBV18 with TRBJ1-1; 7 bases match TRBD1. In germline, CDR1 is KGHSH, CDR2 LQKENI. There are 16 residues in the CDR3. V trimming: 1 base; J trimming: 3 bases; junction bases outside the gene matches: 8. Here the CDR3 DNA reads TGTGCCAGCTCACCACAGGGGGCAGGTTTTCACACTGAAGCTTTCTTT. Translating it yields CASSPQGAGFHTEAFF.

Only one count was recorded for this clone. CDR3 amino acids: CASSVATGQGFEKLFF. The CDR3 DNA reads as TGTGCCAGCAGCGTAGCTACGGGACAGGGCTTCGAAAAACTGTTTTTT. The chain is built from TRBV9 and TRBJ1-4; 9 nucleotides line up with TRBD1. The CDR3 runs to 16 residues. The V gene's germline CDR1 is SGDLS and CDR2 YYNGEE. Unmatched junction bases numbered 8, after V lost 0 bases and J lost 8 bases.

This chain uses TRBV24-1 with TRBJ1-2, with TRBD1 identical over 9 bases. The CDR3 sequence is 14 residues long. CDR1 and CDR2 from the germline V gene are KGHDR and SFDVKD. V lost 4 bases to trimming and J lost 8 bases; unmatched junction nucleotides: 7. The CDR3: CATSETGGSTGYTF. Written as DNA, the CDR3 is TGTGCCACCAGTGAAACAGGGGGCAGTACGGGCTACACCTTC.

The genes are TRBV12-5 and TRBJ1-3, with 8 bases aligning to TRBD1. The junction had 6 bases not matched to a gene; V was cut back by 5 bases and J by 0 bases. The CDR3 spans 16 residues. The V gene's germline CDR1 is LGHNT and CDR2 FRNRAP. For the CDR3, the DNA is TGTGCTAGTGGTCTCTGGACAGGGAGCTCTGGAAACACCATATATTTT. It translates to CASGLWTGSSGNTIYF.

The V call is TRBV28, the J call TRBJ1-1; TRBD1 matches 8 bases. Germline V CDR1 and CDR2: MDHEN, SYDVKM. With 6 bases clipped from V and 1 base from J, the junction kept 4 bases outside the gene matches. There are 14 residues in the CDR3. The CDR3, as DNA: TGTGCCAGCAGCGACAGGGGTCGGAACACTGAAGCTTTCTTT. The encoded protein is CASSDRGRNTEAFF. The variable domain in full, completed from reference TRBV28 and TRBJ1-1, reads DVKVTQSSRYLVKRTGEKVFLECVQDMDHENMFWYRQDPGLGLRLIYFSYDVKMKEKGDIPEGYSVSREKKERFSLILESASTNQTSMYLCASSDRGRNTEAFFGQGTRLTVV.

CDR3 sequence reads: CASSLQGGWGQPQHF. The CDR3 region has the DNA TGTGCCAGCAGTTTACAGGGGGGTTGGGGACAGCCCCAGCATTTT. The chain combines TRBV28 with TRBJ1-5; TRBD1 agrees at 7 bases. Unmatched junction bases numbered 8, after V lost 2 bases and J lost 7 bases. In germline, CDR1 is MDHEN, CDR2 SYDVKM. This CDR3 has 15 amino acids.

The DNA of the CDR3 is TGTGCCAGCATTCCCCAGGGGAGGTTGAACACTGAAGCTTTCTTT. Its translation is CASIPQGRLNTEAFF. This chain uses TRBV5-8 with TRBJ1-1; D is perhaps TRBD1 (6 bases). The CDR3 totals 15 residues. The germline CDR1 and CDR2 sequences are SGHTS and YDEGEE. Between the trimmed V and J ends, which lost 6 bases and 0 bases, there was a span of 15 bases.

This chain connects TRBV7-2 to TRBJ2-7; D is undetermined. The V gene lost 5 bases and the J gene lost 6 bases, with 11 bases spanning the gap. The germline gives CDR1 SGHTA, CDR2 FQGNSA. This CDR3 spans 12 amino acids. CDR3 nucleotide sequence: TGTGCCAGCAGCACCCGACGGGTCGAGCAGTACTTC. Translated, it gives CASSTRRVEQYF.

The CDR3: CSVGDRTPLGNEQFF. The DNA for the CDR3 is TGCAGCGTAGGGGACAGAACACCCCTTGGCAATGAGCAGTTCTTC. The chain combines TRBV29-1 with TRBJ2-1, with TRBD1 matching over 7 bases. The CDR3 sequence is 15 residues long. Germline CDR1 is SQVTM and CDR2 is ANQGSEA. V shed 6 bases and J 6 bases; nucleotides not matched to a gene: 14.

This clone was recorded once. The J gene is TRBJ2-1, the V gene TRBV9; 9 nucleotides match TRBD2. The junction had 7 bases not matched to a gene; V was cut back by 0 bases and J by 3 bases. Germline-derived CDR1 and CDR2 are SGDLS and YYNGEE. CDR3 length: 17 residues. The CDR3 loop reads CASSVGSLAGLYNEQFF. In DNA, the CDR3 is TGTGCCAGCAGCGTAGGGTCCCTAGCGGGGCTCTACAATGAGCAGTTCTTC.

The V call is TRBV27, the J call TRBJ1-6; no reliable D call. There are 14 residues in the CDR3. Trimming took off 2 bases at V and 7 bases at J, with 9 bases between the two ends. The germline gives CDR1 MNHEY, CDR2 SMNVEV (reference sequence). For the CDR3, the DNA is TGTGCCAGCAGTTTAGGGGTATGGAATTCACCCCTCCACTTT. It specifies CASSLGVWNSPLHF.

This sequence joins TRBV7-2 and TRBJ1-1; the D is unclear. Germline CDR1 is SGHTA and CDR2 is FQGNSA. The length of the CDR3 is 14 residues. V was cut by 5 bases and J by 0 bases, with 10 bases left in between. The DNA of the CDR3 is TGTGCCAGCAGCCCCCGGAGATTGAACACTGAAGCTTTCTTT. It specifies CASSPRRLNTEAFF.